Below are 31 T cell receptor beta chains sequenced from a single sample in a study of blood T cell repertoires in COVID-19 (dated by TCRdb to the early 2020s). The method behind the library was the immunoSEQ multiplex PCR assay. TCRdb holds this immuneACCESS table with in-frame rearrangements only. Some clones are missing; in checked studies, unresolved V genes explain under half, and the rest has no known cause. Within this sample are roughly 290,000 clones, with approximately 83% of them counted one time only. The ten largest clones take up roughly 4% of the sample. The sample comprised PBMCs or T cells enriched from blood (not recorded which). These TCRs come from a woman in her thirties who had recovered from COVID-19.

J is TRBJ2-3 and V is TRBV15; 8 nucleotides align to TRBD1. Trimming removed 7 bases from V and 3 bases from J; junction bases left unmatched: 6. The CDR3 has 14 residues. Germline V CDR1 and CDR2: LNHNV, YYDKDF (reference sequence). In DNA, the CDR3 is TGTGCCACCAACAACAGGGGGGAGACAGATACGCAGTATTTT. Amino acid sequence: CATNNRGETDTQYF.

V and J are TRBV27 and TRBJ2-5, with D perhaps TRBD1 (6 bases). The germline CDR1 and CDR2 sequences are MNHEY and SMNVEV (reference sequence). The CDR3 loop spans 15 amino acids. V shed 3 bases and J shed 0 bases, with 11 bases lying between them. The CDR3 region has the DNA TGTGCCAGCAGTTTGTCCAGGGGCCACCAAGAGACCCAGTACTTC. Translated, it gives CASSLSRGHQETQYF.

The rearrangement uses TRBV4-1 and TRBJ1-5; 10 bases line up with TRBD1. V lost 2 bases and J lost 7; bases outside the gene matches: 17. The CDR3 consists of 19 residues. The V gene's germline CDR1 is MGHRA and CDR2 YSYEKL. CDR3 in amino acids: CASSQYSLPFGQGGQPQHF. The DNA for the CDR3 is TGCGCCAGCAGCCAATATTCCCTCCCATTCGGACAGGGGGGCCAGCCCCAGCATTTT.

The chain combines TRBV27 with TRBJ1-6, with 9 positions matching TRBD1. CDR1 and CDR2 (germline): MNHEY, SMNVEV (reference sequence). Trimming removed 6 bases from V and 0 bases from J; junction bases left unmatched: 9. The CDR3 covers 18 residues. The CDR3 reads CASRPGQGFRSYNSPLHF. The CDR3 bases are TGTGCCAGCAGACCGGGACAGGGTTTTCGCTCCTATAATTCACCCCTCCACTTT.

This chain uses TRBV6-5 with TRBJ1-2, with 10 nucleotides matching TRBD1. V lost 6 bases and J lost 2; bases outside the gene matches: 6. CDR3 size: 15 residues. The V gene's germline CDR1 is MNHEY and CDR2 SVGAGI. CDR3 nucleotide sequence: TGTGCCAGCAGCCGACAGGGGGCAAGGAACTATGGCTACACCTTC. Protein product: CASSRQGARNYGYTF.

The chain carries TRBV19 and TRBJ2-5; 14 nucleotides match TRBD2. With 5 bases clipped from V and 4 bases from J, the junction kept 6 bases outside the gene matches. Per the germline V gene, CDR1 is LNHDA and CDR2 is SQIVND (reference sequence). The CDR3 runs to 16 residues. CDR3: CASSGTSGGLIETQYF. The CDR3 coding sequence is TGTGCCAGTAGTGGGACTAGCGGGGGCCTGATAGAGACCCAGTACTTC.

The chain combines TRBV5-4 with TRBJ1-2; tentatively, D is TRBD1 (6 bases). The germline V gene encodes CDR1 SGHNT and CDR2 YYREEE (reference sequence). The CDR3 has 12 residues. V lost 3 bases, J lost 8 bases, and 11 bases lay in between. CDR3 in DNA: TGTGCCAGCAGCTCCCAGGGGTACGGCTACACCTTC. Protein sequence: CASSSQGYGYTF.

The gene calls are TRBV19 and TRBJ1-2; TRBD1 matches 8 bases. CDR3 size: 16 residues. Looked up from germline, CDR1 is LNHDA and CDR2 is SQIVND (reference sequence). Losses at the gene ends were 4 bases for V and 8 bases for J; bases not matched to a gene: 15. The DNA for the CDR3 is TGTGCCAGTAGTACACCGGGACAGGAGGGATTGTGGGGCTACACCTTC. Protein: CASSTPGQEGLWGYTF.

This clone was seen a handful of times. V is TRBV5-4 and J is TRBJ2-7; D is unresolved. CDR1 and CDR2 from the germline V gene are SGHNT and YYREEE (reference sequence). The CDR3 totals 14 residues. V shed 4 bases and J shed 2 bases, with 13 bases lying between them. CDR3: CASSVGGSAYEQYF. CDR3 bases: TGTGCCAGCAGCGTGGGCGGCAGCGCCTACGAGCAGTACTTC.

V and J are TRBV19 and TRBJ2-2; D is unclear. The CDR3 covers 15 residues. Trimming removed 0 bases from V and 6 bases from J, with 11 bases in between. In germline, CDR1 is LNHDA, CDR2 SQIVND (reference sequence). CDR3: CASSIDHRVPGELFF. As DNA, the CDR3 is TGTGCCAGTAGTATAGATCATCGGGTCCCCGGGGAGCTGTTTTTT.

This clone is a singleton in its sample. The rearrangement links TRBV2 to TRBJ1-1, with D tentatively TRBD1 (5 bases). The CDR3 is 13 amino acids. CDR1 is SNHLY, CDR2 FYNNEI, per germline. The V end lost 6 bases, the J end lost 0 bases, and 8 bases lay between the germline ends. CDR3 sequence: CASRLQVNTEAFF. The CDR3 DNA is TGTGCCAGCAGGTTACAGGTGAACACTGAAGCTTTCTTT.

The chain has TRBV29-1 and TRBJ2-1, with a tentative D call TRBD1 (5 bases). Per germline, CDR1 SQVTM and CDR2 ANQGSEA. V was trimmed by 4 bases and J by 3 bases, leaving 10 bases between them. The CDR3 has 13 residues. The CDR3 sequence is CSVVGESYNEQFF. CDR3 coding DNA: TGCAGCGTTGTAGGGGAAAGCTACAATGAGCAGTTCTTC.

The gene calls are TRBV28 and TRBJ2-7; 7 nucleotides agree with TRBD2. CDR3 length: 14 residues. After removal of 3 bases from V and 8 bases from J, the junction contained 10 bases not matched to a gene. CDR1 and CDR2 from the germline V gene are MDHEN and SYDVKM. In DNA, the CDR3 is TGTGCCAGCAGTTTGGGACTGGGGGGGTGGAAGCAGTACTTC. Translating it yields CASSLGLGGWKQYF. Full variable domain (rest looked up from reference TRBV28 and TRBJ2-7): DVKVTQSSRYLVKRTGEKVFLECVQDMDHENMFWYRQDPGLGLRLIYFSYDVKMKEKGDIPEGYSVSREKKERFSLILESASTNQTSMYLCASSLGLGGWKQYFGPGTRLTVT.

The chain joins TRBV28 to TRBJ1-6; D ambiguous. The V and J ends lost 6 bases and 10 bases respectively, with 16 bases between them. Germline V gene lookup returns CDR1 MDHEN and CDR2 SYDVKM. The CDR3 sequence is 14 residues long. The CDR3 region is CASRPGSPGSPLHF. The CDR3 nucleotides are TGTGCCAGCAGACCCGGGAGTCCGGGATCACCCCTCCACTTT. The full variable domain, with the rest looked up from reference TRBV28 and TRBJ1-6, is DVKVTQSSRYLVKRTGEKVFLECVQDMDHENMFWYRQDPGLGLRLIYFSYDVKMKEKGDIPEGYSVSREKKERFSLILESASTNQTSMYLCASRPGSPGSPLHFGNGTRLTVT.

This clone was recorded a few times. V usage is TRBV10-1 and J usage is TRBJ2-3; no definite D call. This CDR3 has 13 residues. Deletions cut 2 bases from V and 2 bases from J, with 5 bases between. Per the germline V gene, CDR1 is WNHNN and CDR2 is SYGVQD (reference sequence). The CDR3 DNA sequence: TGCGCCAGCAGTGAGCGGGTCACAGATACGCAGTATTTT. This codes for CASSERVTDTQYF.

The gene calls are TRBV30 and TRBJ1-1; D not certain. The ends were cut back, 4 bases at V and 0 bases at J, with 12 bases in the middle. Germline assignment: CDR1 GTSNPN and CDR2 SVGIG (reference sequence). The CDR3 length is 14 residues. The CDR3 DNA sequence: TGTGCCTGGAAACTTAACCGGGTGAACACTGAAGCTTTCTTT. Encoded protein: CAWKLNRVNTEAFF.

This clone was seen a few times. This chain links TRBV5-1 with TRBJ2-7; 11 bases fit TRBD2. The CDR3 is made up of 16 amino acids. Unmatched junction bases numbered 13, after V lost 4 bases and J lost 7 bases. CDR1 and CDR2 from the germline V gene are SGHRS and YFSETQ. This chain's CDR3 is CASSPWMTSGTEEQYF. CDR3 nucleotide sequence: TGCGCCAGCAGCCCCTGGATGACTAGCGGGACGGAAGAGCAGTACTTC.

The CDR3 reads CASKRKTENTEAFF. The DNA of the CDR3 is TGTGCCAGTAAAAGGAAGACAGAGAACACTGAAGCTTTCTTT. This chain links TRBV19 with TRBJ1-1; perhaps TRBD1 as D (5 bases). Germline V gene data show CDR1 as LNHDA and CDR2 as SQIVND (reference sequence). This CDR3 is built from 14 residues. Between the trimmed V and J ends, which lost 7 bases and 1 base, there was a span of 13 bases.

This chain links TRBV27 with TRBJ1-2; tentative D call: TRBD1 (6 bases). The CDR3 has 14 amino acids. Trimming stripped 5 bases from V and 5 bases from J, with 15 bases between. Germline assignment: CDR1 MNHEY and CDR2 SMNVEV (reference sequence). This CDR3 is CASSARDMLYGYTF. CDR3 DNA sequence: TGTGCCAGCAGTGCCAGGGACATGCTATATGGCTACACCTTC.

The chain recombines TRBV7-9 with TRBJ2-1, with 13 bases that match TRBD2. This CDR3 comprises 18 residues. The germline CDR1 and CDR2 sequences are SEHNR and FQNEAQ (reference sequence). J was trimmed by 2 bases and V by 7 bases; bases with no gene match: 11. The chain's CDR3 is CASTIGLAGAGPYNEQFF. The CDR3 nucleotides are TGTGCCAGCACTATTGGACTAGCGGGAGCGGGTCCCTACAATGAGCAGTTCTTC.

This clone was seen a few times. This chain uses TRBV10-3 with TRBJ1-1, with no clear D. Trimming left V 6 bases short and J 6 bases short, with 8 bases between. Germline V lookup: CDR1 ENHRY, CDR2 SYGVKD. CDR3 length: 11 amino acids. The CDR3 sequence: CAIRRNAEAFF. The DNA of the CDR3 is TGTGCCATCAGGCGAAACGCTGAAGCTTTCTTT.

This clone was recorded once. The V call is TRBV5-1, the J call TRBJ2-1, with 15 positions matching TRBD2. After removal of 4 bases from V and 0 bases from J, the junction contained 11 bases not matched to a gene. This CDR3 spans 20 amino acids. Germline values: CDR1 SGHRS, CDR2 YFSETQ. Here the CDR3 DNA reads TGCGCCAGCAGCCTGGCGGGACTAGCGGGGGGAATTTCCTCCTACAATGAGCAGTTCTTC. Translating it yields CASSLAGLAGGISSYNEQFF.

The gene calls are TRBV28 and TRBJ2-7; D is ambiguous. The CDR3 is 14 amino acids. CDR1 MDHEN and CDR2 SYDVKM come from the germline V gene. V dropped 7 bases and J dropped 2 bases, with 15 bases sitting between them. CDR3 protein: CASTPSTHPYEQYF. As DNA, the CDR3 is TGTGCCAGCACTCCATCTACCCATCCCTACGAGCAGTACTTC.

V usage is TRBV10-3 and J usage is TRBJ1-2; D possibly corresponds to TRBD1 (5 bases). Trimming pared 3 bases from V and 8 bases from J, leaving 16 bases between. This CDR3 is 14 amino acids long. CDR1 and CDR2 from the germline V gene are ENHRY and SYGVKD. Written as DNA, the CDR3 is TGTGCCATCAGTGAAGGGGATCCAACCACCGGCTACACCTTC. Its translation is CAISEGDPTTGYTF.

This chain uses TRBV5-4 with TRBJ2-1; 12 nucleotides match TRBD2. This CDR3 region has 17 residues. Germline values: CDR1 SGHNT, CDR2 YYREEE (reference sequence). V lost 4 bases and J lost 8; bases outside the gene matches: 13. The CDR3 is CASSLNKGLAGTYEQFF. The CDR3 DNA reads TGTGCCAGCAGCCTTAATAAAGGACTAGCGGGAACCTATGAGCAGTTCTTC.

This clone is a singleton in its sample. This sequence joins TRBV19 and TRBJ2-1, with 10 bases identical to TRBD1. Unmatched junction bases numbered 11, after V lost 5 bases and J lost 7 bases. Germline V lookup: CDR1 LNHDA, CDR2 SQIVND (reference sequence). The CDR3 spans 16 residues. As DNA, the CDR3 is TGTGCCAGTAGTTCCCCTTACCGGGACAGGGGAAATGAGCAGTTCTTC. This translates into CASSSPYRDRGNEQFF.

This clone turned up a few times. This chain joins TRBV28 and TRBJ1-1, with D maybe TRBD1 (5 bases). CDR3 length equals 13 residues. The V gene's germline CDR1 is MDHEN and CDR2 SYDVKM. Trimming cost V 5 bases and J 1 base, with 8 bases left between them. The CDR3 sequence is CASSPRGNTEAFF. The DNA of the CDR3 is TGTGCCAGCAGTCCTAGGGGGAACACTGAAGCTTTCTTT.

The chain uses TRBV7-9 and TRBJ1-1; D remains unclear. The CDR3 is made up of 14 amino acids. Germline values: CDR1 SEHNR, CDR2 FQNEAQ (reference sequence). V lost 2 bases and J 7 bases, leaving 14 bases between the germline ends. CDR3 sequence reads: CASSLMVSGGEAFF. The CDR3 DNA sequence: TGTGCCAGCAGCTTAATGGTTAGTGGAGGTGAAGCTTTCTTT.

The J gene is TRBJ2-7, the V gene TRBV9; D possibly corresponds to TRBD1 (6 bases). Trimming pared 2 bases from V and 7 bases from J, leaving 19 bases between. CDR1 and CDR2 from the germline V gene are SGDLS and YYNGEE. This CDR3 region has 15 residues. The CDR3 here is CASSVRGTASWEQYF. The CDR3 bases are TGTGCCAGCAGCGTGAGGGGGACGGCCTCTTGGGAGCAGTACTTC.

V gene TRBV4-2 combines with J gene TRBJ2-5; TRBD1 aligns across 8 bases. The CDR3 is 14 residues long. The V gene's germline CDR1 is LGHNA and CDR2 YNFKEQ. J gave up 2 bases and V 6 bases, and 5 bases lay outside the gene matches. In DNA form, the CDR3 reads TGTGCCAGCAGTCAGGACAGGGAACAAGAGACCCAGTACTTC. Protein: CASSQDREQETQYF.

This clone was counted between two and nine times. This chain uses TRBV10-2 with TRBJ1-5; D not resolved. CDR3 length: 13 residues. The V gene lost 7 bases and the J gene lost 6 bases, with 13 bases spanning the gap. CDR1 is WSHSY, CDR2 SAAADI, per germline. CDR3 sequence (DNA): TGCGCCAGCACCCTGAATTTCGGTCAGCCCCAGCATTTT. This codes for CASTLNFGQPQHF.